The entry below gives a single TCR beta chain sequence along with its context. Recruits, aged about 18 to 90 years, lived in 20 to 30 US areas. Cohorts were assigned according to the clinical history that participants reported. The data stem from a study of blood T cell repertoires in COVID-19. Across the study: PBMCs, B-cell-depleted T cells, or T cells provided the cDNA or gDNA that made up the material.

In the original processing: Counts of nucleated cells, estimated from reference gene primer amplification, were obtained. Data came from immunoSEQ multiplex PCR; TCRdb stores just in-frame clones and leaves some out. V and J calls and clone size are copied from that table; D and trimming were computed from the DNA. This sample has over 350,000 clones; about 85% occur once, and the top ten carry around 1.8%. The sequencing input was PBMCs or T cells enriched from blood (not recorded which). The sequence was collected from a woman between 18 and 29 years old with acute COVID-19.

The DNA of the CDR3 is TGTGCCAGCAGCTTCAGTGGCGTCGGAGATAACTATGGCTACACCTTC. Protein product: CASSFSGVGDNYGYTF. The V gene is TRBV5-6, the J gene TRBJ1-2; D is unclear. CDR3 size: 16 residues. The V gene's germline CDR1 is SGHDT and CDR2 YYEEEE. V was pared by 2 bases and J by 1 base, with 15 bases between.